This T cell receptor (beta chain) was sequenced for a study of blood T cell repertoires in COVID-19. About the research overall: Samples of COVID-19 (acute and convalescent) were obtained from the United States, Italy and Spain. T cells, B-cell-depleted T cells, or PBMCs provided the cDNA or gDNA that served as material.

Original handling: Reference gene primers were amplified, and this amplification served to estimate nucleated cell counts. Only in-frame clones appear in the TCRdb table, and some are missing; sequencing was by immunoSEQ multiplex PCR. Clonal size and the V and J genes are those of that table, whereas D and trimming came from the DNA. The table has 150,000 to 200,000 clones, 84% seen once. The CDR3 is 13 amino acids. Germline V lookup: CDR1 LGHDT, CDR2 YNNKEL (reference sequence). Trimming cost V 3 bases and J 6 bases, with 8 bases left between them. The sample comprised peripheral blood. This sequence originates from a woman over 75 with acute or convalescent COVID-19. J is TRBJ2-2 and V is TRBV3-1 (or the pseudogene TRBV3-2), with D possibly being TRBD1 (5 bases). CDR3 nucleotide sequence: TGTGCCAGCAGCCAGGCAGGGTCCGGGGAGCTGTTTTTT. Its protein product is CASSQAGSGELFF.